The 5 T cell receptor beta chains below all came from one sample that was sequenced in a study of blood T cell repertoires in COVID-19. The protocol was immunoSEQ multiplex PCR, while the TCRdb copy is restricted to in-frame clones and leaves out a portion. The sample records roughly 18,000 clones, roughly 93% being singletons. The sequenced sample consisted of peripheral blood. Receptors originate from a human donor in a cohort sampled during active COVID-19.

The V and J genes are TRBV6-6 and TRBJ1-6, with D perhaps TRBD1 (5 bases). CDR1 is MNHNY and CDR2 is SVGAGI in the germline V gene (reference sequence). This CDR3 comprises 15 residues. With 4 bases removed from V and 9 bases from J, the gap between germline ends came to 16 bases. DNA of the CDR3: TGTGCCAGCAGTTCACCCGGCAGGGTGGCTTCACCCCTCCACTTT. Translating gives CASSSPGRVASPLHF.

This chain links TRBV5-6 with TRBJ1-2; 9 bases line up with TRBD1. Germline CDR1 is SGHDT and CDR2 is YYEEEE. J gave up 4 bases and V 4 bases, and 14 bases lay outside the gene matches. The CDR3 consists of 17 residues. The CDR3 protein is CASSASEGTGTSYGYTF. CDR3 in DNA: TGTGCCAGCAGCGCCTCGGAGGGGACAGGGACGTCCTATGGCTACACCTTC.

This clone was recorded once. The V and J genes are TRBV5-1 and TRBJ2-5, with D maybe TRBD1 (6 bases). V shed 4 bases and J shed 4 bases, with 17 bases lying between them. Looked up from germline, CDR1 is SGHRS and CDR2 is YFSETQ. This CDR3 comprises 15 residues. CDR3 bases: TGCGCCAGCAGCCTATACACAGGGAAAGGAGAGACCCAGTACTTC. It codes for CASSLYTGKGETQYF.

This chain uses TRBV12-5 with TRBJ1-5; no reliable D call. The CDR3 consists of 17 residues. Trimming removed 6 bases at V and 0 bases at J, with 18 bases between. Germline values: CDR1 LGHNT, CDR2 FRNRAP. CDR3 residues: CASGRWEGRLSNQPQHF. The CDR3 nucleotides read TGTGCTAGTGGCCGATGGGAGGGCCGACTTAGCAATCAGCCCCAGCATTTT.

The chain's CDR3 is CASSRAGRQETQYF. In DNA form, the CDR3 reads TGTGCCAGCAGTCGGGCGGGACGGCAAGAGACCCAGTACTTC. The chain links TRBV7-8 to TRBJ2-5, with D possibly TRBD2 on 6 matching bases. This CDR3 contains 14 residues. The germline CDR1 and CDR2 sequences are SGHVS and FQNEAQ. V lost 6 bases and J 2 bases, leaving 13 bases between the germline ends.